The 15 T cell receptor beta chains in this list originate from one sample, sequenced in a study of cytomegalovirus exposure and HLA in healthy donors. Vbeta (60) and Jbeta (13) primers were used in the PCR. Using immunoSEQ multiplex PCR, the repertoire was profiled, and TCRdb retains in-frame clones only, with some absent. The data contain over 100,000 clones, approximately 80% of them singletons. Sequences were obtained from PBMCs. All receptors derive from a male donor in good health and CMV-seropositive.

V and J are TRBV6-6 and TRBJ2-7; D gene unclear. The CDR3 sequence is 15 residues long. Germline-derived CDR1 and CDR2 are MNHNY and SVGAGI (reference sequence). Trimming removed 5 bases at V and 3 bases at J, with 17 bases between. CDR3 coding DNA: TGTGCCAGCAGTAACCCGAGATTGATAGACTACGAGCAGTACTTC. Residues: CASSNPRLIDYEQYF.

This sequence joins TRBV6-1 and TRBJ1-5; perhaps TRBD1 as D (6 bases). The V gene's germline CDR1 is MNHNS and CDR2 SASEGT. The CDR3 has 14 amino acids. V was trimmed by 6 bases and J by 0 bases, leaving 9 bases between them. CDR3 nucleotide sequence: TGTGCCAGCAGCCGGGACATTAGCAATCAGCCCCAGCATTTT. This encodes CASSRDISNQPQHF.

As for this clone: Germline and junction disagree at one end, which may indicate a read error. The CDR3 sequence is CSSSQLGGKVKTEAFF. DNA of the CDR3: TGTTCCAGCAGCCAACTTGGGGGCAAAGTGAAAACTGAAGCTTTCTTT. V is TRBV7-9 and J is TRBJ1-1; D may be TRBD1 (6 bases). The CDR3 contains 16 residues. Germline loops: CDR1 SEHNR, CDR2 FQNEAQ (reference sequence).

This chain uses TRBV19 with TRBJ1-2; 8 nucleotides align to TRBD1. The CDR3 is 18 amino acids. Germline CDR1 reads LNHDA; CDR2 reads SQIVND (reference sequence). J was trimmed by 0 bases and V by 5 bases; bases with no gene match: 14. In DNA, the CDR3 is TGTGCCAGTAGTCCCCACTCGGACAGGGCCATAGCTAACTATGGCTACACCTTC. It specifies CASSPHSDRAIANYGYTF.

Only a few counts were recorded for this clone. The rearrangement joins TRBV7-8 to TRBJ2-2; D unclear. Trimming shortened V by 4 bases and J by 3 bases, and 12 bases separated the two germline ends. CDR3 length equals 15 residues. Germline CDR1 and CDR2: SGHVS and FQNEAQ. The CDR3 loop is CASSSRVGDTGELFF. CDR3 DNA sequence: TGTGCCAGCAGCTCCCGGGTTGGCGACACCGGGGAGCTGTTTTTT.

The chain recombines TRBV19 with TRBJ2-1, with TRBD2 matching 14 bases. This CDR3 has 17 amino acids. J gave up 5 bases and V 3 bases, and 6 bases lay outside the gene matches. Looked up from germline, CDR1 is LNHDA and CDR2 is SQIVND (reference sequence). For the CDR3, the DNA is TGTGCCAGTAGTATCCCGGGACTAGCGGGGGTCCACAATGAGCAGTTCTTC. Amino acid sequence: CASSIPGLAGVHNEQFF.

CDR3 amino acids: CASRAFNAYEQYF. For the CDR3, the DNA is TGTGCCAGCAGGGCTTTTAATGCCTACGAGCAGTACTTC. The chain employs TRBV6-1 and TRBJ2-7; unclear D gene. From germline, CDR1 is MNHNS and CDR2 SASEGT. V shed 6 bases and J shed 2 bases, with 11 bases lying between them. This CDR3 has 13 residues.

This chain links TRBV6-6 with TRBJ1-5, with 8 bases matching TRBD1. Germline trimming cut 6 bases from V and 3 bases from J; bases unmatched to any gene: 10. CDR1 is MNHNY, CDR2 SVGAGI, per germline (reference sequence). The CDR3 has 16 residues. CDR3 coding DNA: TGTGCCAGCAGCCCTGGGACAGGACTCCTCAATCAGCCCCAGCATTTT. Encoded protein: CASSPGTGLLNQPQHF.

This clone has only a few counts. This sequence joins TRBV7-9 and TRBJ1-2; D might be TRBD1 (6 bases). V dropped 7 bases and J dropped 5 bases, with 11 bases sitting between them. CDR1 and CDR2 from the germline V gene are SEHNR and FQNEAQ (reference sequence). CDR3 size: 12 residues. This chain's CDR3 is CASKGRGYGYTF. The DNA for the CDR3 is TGTGCCAGCAAGGGCAGGGGATATGGCTACACCTTC.

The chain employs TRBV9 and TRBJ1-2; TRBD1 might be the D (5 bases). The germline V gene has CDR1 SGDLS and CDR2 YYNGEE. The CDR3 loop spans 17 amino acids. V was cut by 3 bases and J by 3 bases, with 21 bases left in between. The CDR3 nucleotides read TGTGCCAGCAGCGCAGCCCGACAGCCAGTTTATGACTATGGCTACACCTTC. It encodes CASSAARQPVYDYGYTF.

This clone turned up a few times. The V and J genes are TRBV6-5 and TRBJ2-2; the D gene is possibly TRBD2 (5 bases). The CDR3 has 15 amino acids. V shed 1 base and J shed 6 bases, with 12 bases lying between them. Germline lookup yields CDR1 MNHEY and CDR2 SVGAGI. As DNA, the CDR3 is TGTGCCAGCAGTTACTTGGCCCTCGGGGCCGGGGAGCTGTTTTTT. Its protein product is CASSYLALGAGELFF.

The CDR3 protein is CASSPTSGGDNEQFF. Written as DNA, the CDR3 is TGTGCCAGCAGCCCGACTAGCGGGGGAGACAATGAGCAGTTCTTC. The gene calls are TRBV7-6 and TRBJ2-1; TRBD2 aligns across 12 bases. Germline CDR1 is SGHVS and CDR2 is FNYEAQ. The trim removed 5 bases at V and 5 bases at J, leaving 4 bases unmatched. The CDR3 spans 15 residues. Full variable domain (missing parts from reference TRBV7-6 and TRBJ2-1): GAGVSQSPRYKVTKRGQDVALRCDPISGHVSLYWYRQALGQGPEFLTYFNYEAQQDKSGLPNDRFSAERPEGSISTLTIQRTEQRDSAMYRCASSPTSGGDNEQFFGPGTRLTVL.

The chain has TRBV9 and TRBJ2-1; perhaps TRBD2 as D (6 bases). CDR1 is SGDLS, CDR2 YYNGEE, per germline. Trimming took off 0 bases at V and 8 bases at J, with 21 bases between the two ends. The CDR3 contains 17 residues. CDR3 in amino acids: CASSVVGSGGVRHEQFF. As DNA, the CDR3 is TGTGCCAGCAGCGTAGTGGGTAGCGGAGGGGTTCGTCATGAGCAGTTCTTC.

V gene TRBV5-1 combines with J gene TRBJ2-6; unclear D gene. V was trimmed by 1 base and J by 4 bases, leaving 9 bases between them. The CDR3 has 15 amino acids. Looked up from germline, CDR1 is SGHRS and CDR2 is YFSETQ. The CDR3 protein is CASSLSLSGANVLTF. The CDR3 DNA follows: TGCGCCAGCAGCTTGAGTTTGAGCGGGGCCAACGTCCTGACTTTC.

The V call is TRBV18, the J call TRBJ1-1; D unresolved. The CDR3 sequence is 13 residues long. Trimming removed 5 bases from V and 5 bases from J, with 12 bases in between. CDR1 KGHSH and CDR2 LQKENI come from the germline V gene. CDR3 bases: TGTGCCAGCTCAAACTTAGAGGTGACTGAAGCTTTCTTT. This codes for CASSNLEVTEAFF. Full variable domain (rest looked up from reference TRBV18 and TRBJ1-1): NAGVMQNPRHLVRRRGQEARLRCSPMKGHSHVYWYRQLPEEGLKFMVYLQKENIIDESGMPKERFSAEFPKEGPSILRIQQVVRGDSAAYFCASSNLEVTEAFFGQGTRLTVV.